These T cell receptor beta chains were read from a single sample in a study of vaccination and CD4 T cells after COVID-19. These receptors lack a known antigen. TCRdb called the PCR reads again in MiXCR, with one record for every CDR3 protein. Seen here are nearly 15,000 distinct CDR3 sequences, about 26% observed once, and the top ten hold about 24%. The material sequenced was cultured CD4+ T cells from blood. The receptors here all came from a human donor with COVID-19. CDR3s include the opening cysteine and the closing phenylalanine or tryptophan. D genes are given only for firm matches. The size field is filled for only some rows; it gives once, few, many or a size class.

clone size	V gene	J gene	D gene	CDR3 DNA	CDR3 protein
.	TRBV25-1	TRBJ2-5	TRBD2	TGTGCCAGCAGTGAATATGTAGGAGCGGGGGGGCTGGGTCTCCAAGAGACCCAGTACTTC	CASSEYVGAGGLGLQETQYF
few	TRBV12-3/TRBV12-4	TRBJ1-1	.	TGTGCCAGCAGTGGCGGGGGGCGCGTGACTGAAGCTTTCTTT	CASSGGGRVTEAFF
few	TRBV6-2/TRBV6-3	TRBJ2-5	.	TGTGCCAGCAGTTTCGGGACTACCCAGTACTTC	CASSFGTTQYF
.	TRBV27	TRBJ1-6	.	TGTGCCAGCAGTTTAAACTCGCAGGTTAATAATTCACCCCTCCACTTT	CASSLNSQVNNSPLHF
.	TRBV9	TRBJ2-2	.	TGTGCCAGCAGCCCTGTGGTGGCAATAAACACCGGGGAGCTGTTTTTT	CASSPVVAINTGELFF
few	TRBV2	TRBJ1-2	.	TGTGCCGGGACGGAAGGGGGGTTACGTGGCTACACCTTC	CAGTEGGLRGYTF
.	TRBV18	TRBJ1-5	.	TGTGCCAGCTCACCGACGTCCGGGGCCTATCAGCCCCAGCATTTT	CASSPTSGAYQPQHF
.	TRBV20-1	TRBJ1-5	.	TGCAGTGCCTTGAAGGACAGCTTCAATCAGCCCCAGCATTTT	CSALKDSFNQPQHF
few	TRBV7-9	TRBJ1-4	.	TGTGCCAGCAGCTCCGACGGGACATATTATGAAAAACTGTTTTTT	CASSSDGTYYEKLFF
.	TRBV20-1	TRBJ2-5	.	TGCAGTGCCCCCCGTGGGGTGGAGACCCAGTACTTC	CSAPRGVETQYF
.	TRBV25-1	TRBJ1-4	TRBD1	TGTGCCAGCAGGACAGGGACTTTTGAAAAACTGTTTTTT	CASRTGTFEKLFF
.	TRBV20-1	TRBJ2-1	.	TGCAGTGCTACTAGGCTTGAGCAGTTCTTC	CSATRLEQFF
few	TRBV11-3	TRBJ2-5	.	TGTGCCAGCAGCTTCGACAGGCACCTGGGTTCGGAGACCCAGTACTTC	CASSFDRHLGSETQYF
few	TRBV27	TRBJ2-7	.	TGTGCCAGCAGATCGGTGGGTAGGTACGAGCAGTACTTC	CASRSVGRYEQYF
few	TRBV7-2	TRBJ2-1	.	TGTGCCAGCAGCGCGCTCTATGAGCAGTTCTTC	CASSALYEQFF
.	TRBV20-1	TRBJ2-5	TRBD2	TGCAGTGCTAGATCCCTGCAGGGACTAGCGGGGGGGAGGCAAGAGACCCAGTACTTC	CSARSLQGLAGGRQETQYF